The rows below give T cell receptor beta chains drawn from one sample of a study of T cells after yellow fever vaccination. TCRdb fed the 5' RACE reads into MiXCR, producing one record per CDR3 protein. This table holds approximately 510,000 distinct CDR3 sequences, roughly a fifth found once. The source material was PBMCs, sampled 21 days after the first yellow fever vaccination. These receptors all come from a young man who received the YFV17D yellow fever vaccine. The CDR3 runs from the conserved cysteine through the conserved F or W. The order of the fields is V gene, CDR3 length, clone size, J gene, CDR3 protein. Size is omitted from some rows. Given values are once, few, many or a class for expanded clones.

v_call: TRBV27; cdr3_length: 16; clone_size: few; j_call: TRBJ2-1; cdr3_aa: CASSSSGLAVYNEQFF
v_call: TRBV12-3/TRBV12-4; cdr3_length: 11; clone_size: few; j_call: TRBJ1-4; cdr3_aa: CASSGGGRLFF
v_call: TRBV11-2; cdr3_length: 14; clone_size: NA; j_call: TRBJ2-4; cdr3_aa: CASSEALAKNIQYF
v_call: TRBV20-1; cdr3_length: 16; clone_size: NA; j_call: TRBJ2-3; cdr3_aa: CSARELAGGLSDTQYF
v_call: TRBV7-2; cdr3_length: 15; clone_size: once; j_call: TRBJ2-1; cdr3_aa: CASSLELVVNNEQFF
v_call: TRBV7-9; cdr3_length: 16; clone_size: few; j_call: TRBJ2-3; cdr3_aa: CASSPYGQGSTDTQYF
v_call: TRBV12-5; cdr3_length: 13; clone_size: NA; j_call: TRBJ2-7; cdr3_aa: CASFGRGGYEQYF
v_call: TRBV20-1; cdr3_length: 13; clone_size: many; j_call: TRBJ2-4; cdr3_aa: CSATALAKNIQYF
v_call: TRBV6-2/TRBV6-3; cdr3_length: 15; clone_size: NA; j_call: TRBJ2-1; cdr3_aa: CASTVWGGRYNEQFF
v_call: TRBV7-9; cdr3_length: 17; clone_size: NA; j_call: TRBJ1-1; cdr3_aa: CASSPRDRGNENTEAFF
v_call: TRBV5-6; cdr3_length: 12; clone_size: NA; j_call: TRBJ2-3; cdr3_aa: CASSWEADTQYF
v_call: TRBV7-2; cdr3_length: 15; clone_size: NA; j_call: TRBJ2-5; cdr3_aa: CASSLFGGAGETQYF
v_call: TRBV7-6; cdr3_length: 16; clone_size: NA; j_call: TRBJ2-1; cdr3_aa: CASSFLGLSSYNEQFF
v_call: TRBV20-1; cdr3_length: 14; clone_size: NA; j_call: TRBJ2-3; cdr3_aa: CSAPRMVRADTQYF
v_call: TRBV18; cdr3_length: 13; clone_size: NA; j_call: TRBJ1-5; cdr3_aa: CASSTASNQPQHF
v_call: TRBV5-1; cdr3_length: 17; clone_size: few; j_call: TRBJ1-1; cdr3_aa: CASSPRTGTSWNTEAFF
v_call: TRBV7-2; cdr3_length: 14; clone_size: few; j_call: TRBJ2-3; cdr3_aa: CASSLSGQTDTQYF
v_call: TRBV7-6; cdr3_length: 14; clone_size: few; j_call: TRBJ1-6; cdr3_aa: CASSLETGRESLHF
v_call: TRBV19; cdr3_length: 15; clone_size: NA; j_call: TRBJ2-3; cdr3_aa: CASSIWGKGTDTQYF
v_call: TRBV29-1; cdr3_length: 13; clone_size: few; j_call: TRBJ2-2; cdr3_aa: CSVEGQDPGELFF
v_call: TRBV12-3/TRBV12-4; cdr3_length: 16; clone_size: NA; j_call: TRBJ2-3; cdr3_aa: CASSLAAGANADTQYF
v_call: TRBV5-6; cdr3_length: 13; clone_size: NA; j_call: TRBJ1-1; cdr3_aa: CASSFTEGTEAFF